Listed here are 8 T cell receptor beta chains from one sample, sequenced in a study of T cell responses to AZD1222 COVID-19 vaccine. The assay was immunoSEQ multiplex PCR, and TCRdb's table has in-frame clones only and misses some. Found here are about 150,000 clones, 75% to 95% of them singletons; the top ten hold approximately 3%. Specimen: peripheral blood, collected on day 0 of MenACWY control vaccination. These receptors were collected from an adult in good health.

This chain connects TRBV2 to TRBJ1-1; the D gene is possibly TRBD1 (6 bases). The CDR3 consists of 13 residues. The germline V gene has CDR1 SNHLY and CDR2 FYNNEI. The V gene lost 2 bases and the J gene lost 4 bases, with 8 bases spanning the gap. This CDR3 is CASSEWTATEAFF. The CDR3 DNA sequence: TGTGCCAGCAGTGAATGGACAGCCACTGAAGCTTTCTTT.

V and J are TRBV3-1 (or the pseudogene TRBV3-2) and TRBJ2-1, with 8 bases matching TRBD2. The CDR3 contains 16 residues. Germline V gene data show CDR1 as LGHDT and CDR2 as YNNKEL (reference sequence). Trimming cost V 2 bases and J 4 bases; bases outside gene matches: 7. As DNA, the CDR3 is TGTGCCAGCAGCCAAATAAGCGGGAGTCCTTACAATGAGCAGTTCTTC. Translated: CASSQISGSPYNEQFF.

The CDR3 DNA follows: TGTGCCAGCGTCTTTCAGGGAGGGGTGGCACCCTCCTACGAGCAGTACTTC. Its protein product is CASVFQGGVAPSYEQYF. The chain uses TRBV5-5 and TRBJ2-7; TRBD2 aligns across 7 bases. Trimming at V came to 7 bases and at J to 0 bases, leaving 16 bases not matched to a gene. Germline V gene sequence: CDR1 SGHKS, CDR2 YYEKEE (reference sequence). The CDR3 is made up of 17 amino acids.

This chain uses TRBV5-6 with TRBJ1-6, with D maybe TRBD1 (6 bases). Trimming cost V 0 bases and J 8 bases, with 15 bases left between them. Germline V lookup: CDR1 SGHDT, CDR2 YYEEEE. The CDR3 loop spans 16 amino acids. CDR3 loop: CASSLATGKLHSPLHF. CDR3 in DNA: TGTGCCAGCAGCTTGGCCACAGGGAAGTTGCATTCACCCCTCCACTTT.

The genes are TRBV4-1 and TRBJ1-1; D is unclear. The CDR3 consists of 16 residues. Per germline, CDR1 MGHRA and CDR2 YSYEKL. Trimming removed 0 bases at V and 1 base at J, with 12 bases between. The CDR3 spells CASSQDPFAANTEAFF. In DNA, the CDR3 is TGCGCCAGCAGCCAAGACCCTTTCGCGGCGAACACTGAAGCTTTCTTT.

CDR3 residues: CASSQGWTIYF. The CDR3 bases are TGTGCCAGCAGCCAAGGGTGGACCATATATTTT. This chain uses TRBV3-1 (or the pseudogene TRBV3-2) with TRBJ1-3; D uncertain. Trimming took off 1 base at V and 10 bases at J, with 5 bases between the two ends. CDR1 is LGHDT, CDR2 YNNKEL, per germline (reference sequence). This CDR3 spans 11 amino acids.

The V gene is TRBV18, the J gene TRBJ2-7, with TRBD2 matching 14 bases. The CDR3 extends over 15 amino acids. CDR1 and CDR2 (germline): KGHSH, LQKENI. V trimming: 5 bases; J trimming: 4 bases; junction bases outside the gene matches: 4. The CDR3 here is CASSTGLAGAYEQYF. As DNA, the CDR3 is TGTGCCAGCTCAACGGGACTAGCGGGAGCTTACGAGCAGTACTTC. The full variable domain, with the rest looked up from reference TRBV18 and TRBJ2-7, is NAGVMQNPRHLVRRRGQEARLRCSPMKGHSHVYWYRQLPEEGLKFMVYLQKENIIDESGMPKERFSAEFPKEGPSILRIQQVVRGDSAAYFCASSTGLAGAYEQYFGPGTRLTVT.

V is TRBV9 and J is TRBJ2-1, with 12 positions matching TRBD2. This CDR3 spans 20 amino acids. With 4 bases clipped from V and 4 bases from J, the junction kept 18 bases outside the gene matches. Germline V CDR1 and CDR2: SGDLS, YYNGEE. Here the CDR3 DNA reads TGTGCCAGCAGCCGCATAGCCCTGGCACTTACTAGCGGGGGGTACAATGAGCAGTTCTTC. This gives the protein CASSRIALALTSGGYNEQFF.